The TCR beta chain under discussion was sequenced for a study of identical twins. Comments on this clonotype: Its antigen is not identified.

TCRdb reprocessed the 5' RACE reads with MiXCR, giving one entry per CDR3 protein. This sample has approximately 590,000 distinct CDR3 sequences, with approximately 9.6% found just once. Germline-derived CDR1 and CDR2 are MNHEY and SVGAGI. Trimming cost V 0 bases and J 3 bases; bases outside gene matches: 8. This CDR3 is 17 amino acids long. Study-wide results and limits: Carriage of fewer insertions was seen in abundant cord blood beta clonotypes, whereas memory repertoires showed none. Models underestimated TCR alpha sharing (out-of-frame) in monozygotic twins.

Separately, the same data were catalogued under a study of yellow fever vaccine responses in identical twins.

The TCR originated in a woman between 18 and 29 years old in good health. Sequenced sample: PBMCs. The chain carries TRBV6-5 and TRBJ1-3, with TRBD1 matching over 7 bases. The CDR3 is CASSYSQAGGLGNTIYF. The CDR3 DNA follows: TGTGCCAGCAGTTACTCACAGGCAGGGGGGCTTGGAAACACCATATATTTT.